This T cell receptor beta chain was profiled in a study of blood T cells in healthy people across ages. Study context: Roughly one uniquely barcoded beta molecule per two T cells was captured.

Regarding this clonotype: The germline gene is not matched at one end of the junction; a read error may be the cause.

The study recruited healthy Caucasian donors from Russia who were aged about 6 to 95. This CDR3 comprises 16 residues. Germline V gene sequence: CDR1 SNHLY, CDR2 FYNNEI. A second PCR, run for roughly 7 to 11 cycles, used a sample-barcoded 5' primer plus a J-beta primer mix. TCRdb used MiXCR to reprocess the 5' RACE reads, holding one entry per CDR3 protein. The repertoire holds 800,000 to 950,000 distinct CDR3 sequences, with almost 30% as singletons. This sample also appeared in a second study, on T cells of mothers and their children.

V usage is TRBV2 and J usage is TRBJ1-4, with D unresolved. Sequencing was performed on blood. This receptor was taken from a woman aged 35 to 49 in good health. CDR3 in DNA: TGTGCCAGCAGTGAATATGGAGGACTGTTAGCTGAAAAACGGTTTTTT. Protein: CASSEYGGLLAEKRFF.